This TCR beta chain was sequenced in a study of cytomegalovirus exposure and HLA in healthy donors. Overall study results and limits: Cytomegalovirus association was listed for 150 to 200 TCR beta chains.

J was trimmed by 4 bases and V by 3 bases; bases with no gene match: 11. The CDR3 covers 16 residues. The germline gives CDR1 MGHRA, CDR2 YSYEKL. As to this clone: Its target is not known.

PCR primers comprised 60 Vbeta and 13 Jbeta primers. TCRdb's table, derived via immunoSEQ multiplex PCR, lists solely in-frame clones and lacks some. This sample yields some 200,000 clones, of which approximately 88% are seen a single time; more than 0.6% belongs to the top ten. J is TRBJ1-1 and V is TRBV4-1, with 7 bases lining up with TRBD1. The receptor's source is a boy between 2 and 10 years old in good health and CMV-seronegative. The material sequenced was PBMCs. DNA of the CDR3: TGCGCCAGCAGCCATTACGTGACAGGGTCAGGCACTGAAGCTTTCTTT. It specifies CASSHYVTGSGTEAFF.